This TCR beta chain was obtained from a study of blood T cell repertoires in COVID-19. This table comes from immunoSEQ multiplex PCR, and its TCRdb copy is limited to in-frame clones, with some not included. The data contain over 400,000 clones, 70% to 90% of them singletons. The germline V gene encodes CDR1 GTSNPN and CDR2 SVGIG (reference sequence). This CDR3 has 13 amino acids. Trimming took off 2 bases at V and 5 bases at J, with 12 bases between the two ends. The sample consisted of peripheral blood. This TCR derives from a human donor in a cohort sampled during active COVID-19. The V gene is TRBV30, the J gene TRBJ2-5; the D gene is possibly TRBD1 (6 bases). For the CDR3, the DNA is TGTGCCTGGAGTCGGCAGGGGTCGGAGACCCAGTACTTC. Its translation is CAWSRQGSETQYF.